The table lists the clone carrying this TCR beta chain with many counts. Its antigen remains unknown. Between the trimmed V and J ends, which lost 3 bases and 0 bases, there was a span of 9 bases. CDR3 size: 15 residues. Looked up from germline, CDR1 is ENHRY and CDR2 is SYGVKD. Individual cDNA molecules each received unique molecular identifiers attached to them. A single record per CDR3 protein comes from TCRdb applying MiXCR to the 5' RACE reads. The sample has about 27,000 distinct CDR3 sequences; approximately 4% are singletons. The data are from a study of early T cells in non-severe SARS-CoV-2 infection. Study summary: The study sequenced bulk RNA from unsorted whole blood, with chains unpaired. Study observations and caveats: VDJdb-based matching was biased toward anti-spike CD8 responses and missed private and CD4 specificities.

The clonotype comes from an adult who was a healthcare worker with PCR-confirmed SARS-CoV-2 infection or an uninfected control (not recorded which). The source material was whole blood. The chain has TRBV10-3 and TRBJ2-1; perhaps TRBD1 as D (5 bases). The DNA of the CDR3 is TGTGCCATCAGTGAAAGACAGAACTCCTACAATGAGCAGTTCTTC. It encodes CAISERQNSYNEQFF.